A selection of T cell receptor beta chains follows, all from one sample in a study of early T cells in non-severe SARS-CoV-2 infection. TCRdb re-analysed the 5' RACE reads in MiXCR, keeping a single row per CDR3 protein. The sample holds 50,000 to 55,000 distinct CDR3 sequences, about 9.7% seen once. The sequenced sample consisted of whole blood. The receptors here all came from an adult who was a healthcare worker with PCR-confirmed SARS-CoV-2 infection or an uninfected control (not recorded which). Each CDR3 is given with its conserved first and last residue. D genes are given only for firm matches. Some rows have no size entry. The others give once, few or many, or a class for an expanded clone.

V gene	J gene	D gene	clone size	CDR3 protein	CDR3 DNA
TRBV29-1	TRBJ2-4	-	many	CSVKQAKGGNIQYF	TGCAGCGTTAAACAGGCTAAGGGGGGAAACATTCAGTACTTC
TRBV24-1	TRBJ1-5	-	few	CATSDRGDQPQHF	TGTGCCACCAGTGACAGGGGCGATCAGCCCCAGCATTTT
TRBV15	TRBJ2-6	-	many	CATSSLRANVLTF	TGTGCCACCAGCAGCCTCCGGGCCAACGTCCTGACTTTC
TRBV6-2/TRBV6-3	TRBJ1-5	-	-	CASKLSNQPQHF	TGTGCCAGCAAGCTTAGCAATCAGCCCCAGCATTTT
TRBV3-1	TRBJ1-1	-	few	CASSLTEGDTEAFF	TGTGCCAGCAGCCTAACCGAAGGGGACACTGAAGCTTTCTTT
TRBV7-9	TRBJ2-1	TRBD2	many	CASSLYSGGTYNEQFF	TGTGCCAGCAGCTTATATAGCGGGGGGACCTACAATGAGCAGTTCTTC
TRBV3-1	TRBJ2-3	-	-	CASSHVTDTQYF	TGTGCCAGCAGCCACGTCACAGATACGCAGTATTTT
TRBV11-2	TRBJ2-1	-	many	CASSPGTSRFF	TGTGCCAGCAGTCCCGGGACGTCGAGGTTCTTC
TRBV7-3	TRBJ2-7	-	-	CASSLLFGSYEQYF	TGTGCCAGCAGCTTACTTTTCGGATCCTACGAGCAGTACTTC
TRBV29-1	TRBJ2-7	TRBD1	medium-sized	CSVGDSSIEQYF	TGCAGCGTTGGGGACAGTTCGATCGAGCAGTACTTC
TRBV2	TRBJ1-5	-	many	CASSRMEKNQPQHF	TGTGCCAGCAGCCGTATGGAGAAGAATCAGCCCCAGCATTTT
TRBV20-1	TRBJ2-5	-	few	CSAPVLSIQYF	TGCAGTGCCCCGGTTCTCTCAATCCAGTACTTC
TRBV19	TRBJ2-1	-	-	CASSNGQSSYNEQFF	TGTGCCAGTAGTAACGGGCAGAGCTCCTACAATGAGCAGTTCTTC
TRBV7-9	TRBJ2-5	-	many	CASTTDSQETQYF	TGTGCCAGCACCACGGACAGCCAAGAGACCCAGTACTTC
TRBV29-1	TRBJ1-5	-	many	CSVVIRADQPQHF	TGCAGCGTTGTGATTAGGGCAGATCAGCCCCAGCATTTT